Below, one T cell receptor (beta chain) is given with its context. The antigen is unknown. This sample is drawn from a study of T-cell memory formation after mild COVID-19. Findings and caveats of the study: The pre-infection memory compartment contained some responding clones, suggesting cross-reactive memory joined. Contracting clones from day 15 to 85 had balanced CD4/CD8; later expanders favoured CD4+.

TCRdb reprocessed the 5' RACE reads via MiXCR and lists one record per CDR3 protein. The sample carries hundreds of thousands of distinct CDR3 sequences, roughly 8% recorded once. This CDR3 spans 12 amino acids. CDR1 SQVTM and CDR2 ANQGSEA come from the germline V gene. V was pared by 6 bases and J by 5 bases, with 10 bases between. The sequenced sample was PBMCs or a T cell subset sorted from them (not recorded which). The gene calls are TRBV29-1 and TRBJ2-2; D is uncertain. The TCR originated in a man aged 18 to 35 who had mild COVID-19 (a few samples of this study predate the infection). Cell type and time point are not known. DNA of the CDR3: TGCAGCGTCGGACGGCGTACCGGGGAGCTGTTTTTT. It encodes CSVGRRTGELFF.